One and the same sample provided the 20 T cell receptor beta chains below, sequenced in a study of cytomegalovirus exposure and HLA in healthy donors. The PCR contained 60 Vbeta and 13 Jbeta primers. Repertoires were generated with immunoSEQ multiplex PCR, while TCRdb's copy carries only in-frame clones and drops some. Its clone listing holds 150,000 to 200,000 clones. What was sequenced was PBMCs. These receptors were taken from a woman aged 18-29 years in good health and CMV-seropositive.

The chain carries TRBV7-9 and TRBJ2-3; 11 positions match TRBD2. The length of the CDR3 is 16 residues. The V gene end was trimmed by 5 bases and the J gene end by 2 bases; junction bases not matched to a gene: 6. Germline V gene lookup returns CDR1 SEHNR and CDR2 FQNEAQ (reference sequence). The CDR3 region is CASSTLTSGDTDTQYF. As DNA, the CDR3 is TGTGCCAGCAGCACATTGACTAGCGGGGACACAGATACGCAGTATTTT.

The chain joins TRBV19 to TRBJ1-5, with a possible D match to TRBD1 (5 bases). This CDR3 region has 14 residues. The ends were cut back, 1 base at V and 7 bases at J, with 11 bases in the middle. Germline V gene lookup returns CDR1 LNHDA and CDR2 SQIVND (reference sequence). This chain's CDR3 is CASSIVQGLQPQHF. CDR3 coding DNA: TGTGCCAGTAGTATAGTGCAGGGATTGCAGCCCCAGCATTTT. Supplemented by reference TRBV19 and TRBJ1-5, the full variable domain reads DGGITQSPKYLFRKEGQNVTLSCEQNLNHDAMYWYRQDPGQGLRLIYYSQIVNDFQKGDIAEGYSVSREKKESFPLTVTSAQKNPTAFYLCASSIVQGLQPQHFGDGTRLSIL.

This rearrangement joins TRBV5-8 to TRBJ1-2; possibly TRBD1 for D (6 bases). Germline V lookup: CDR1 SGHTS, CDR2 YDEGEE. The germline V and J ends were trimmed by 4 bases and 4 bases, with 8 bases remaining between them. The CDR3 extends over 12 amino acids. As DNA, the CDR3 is TGTGCCAGCAGCCAGGACAGCTATGGCTACACCTTC. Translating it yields CASSQDSYGYTF.

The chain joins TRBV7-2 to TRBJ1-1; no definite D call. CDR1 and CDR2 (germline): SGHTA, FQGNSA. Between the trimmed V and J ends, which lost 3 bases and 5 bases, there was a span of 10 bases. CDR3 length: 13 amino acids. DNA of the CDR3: TGTGCCAGCAGCTTCGGACGGAGGACTGAAGCTTTCTTT. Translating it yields CASSFGRRTEAFF.

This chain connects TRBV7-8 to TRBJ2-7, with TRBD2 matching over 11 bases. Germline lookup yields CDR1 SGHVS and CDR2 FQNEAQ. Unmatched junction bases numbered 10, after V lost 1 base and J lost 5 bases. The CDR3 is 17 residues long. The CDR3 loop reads CASSLGGSGRALDEQYF. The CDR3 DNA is TGTGCCAGCAGCTTAGGTGGTAGCGGGAGGGCCCTAGACGAGCAGTACTTC.

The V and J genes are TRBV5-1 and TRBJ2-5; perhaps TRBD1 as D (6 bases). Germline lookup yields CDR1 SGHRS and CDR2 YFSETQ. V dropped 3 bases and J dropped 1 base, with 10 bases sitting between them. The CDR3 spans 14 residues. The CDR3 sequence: CASSWGRVQETQYF. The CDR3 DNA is TGCGCCAGCAGCTGGGGGCGCGTCCAAGAGACCCAGTACTTC.

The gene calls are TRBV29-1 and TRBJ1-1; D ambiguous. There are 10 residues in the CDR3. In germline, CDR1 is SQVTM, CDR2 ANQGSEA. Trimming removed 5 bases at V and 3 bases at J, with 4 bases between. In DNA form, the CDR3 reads TGCAGCGTTTTAGACACTGAAGCTTTCTTT. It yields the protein CSVLDTEAFF.

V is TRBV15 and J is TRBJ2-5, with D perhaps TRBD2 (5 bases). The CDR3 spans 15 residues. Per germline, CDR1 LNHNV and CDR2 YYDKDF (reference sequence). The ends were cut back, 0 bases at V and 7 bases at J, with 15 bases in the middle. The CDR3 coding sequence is TGTGCCACCAGCAGAGATTGGGCCGCCGGAGGGACCCAGTACTTC. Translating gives CATSRDWAAGGTQYF.

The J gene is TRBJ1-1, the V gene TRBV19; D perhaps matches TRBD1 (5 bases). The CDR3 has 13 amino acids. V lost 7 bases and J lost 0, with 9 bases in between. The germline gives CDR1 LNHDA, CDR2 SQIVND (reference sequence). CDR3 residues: CASTGRLNTEAFF. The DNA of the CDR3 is TGTGCCAGTACAGGGCGGTTGAACACTGAAGCTTTCTTT.

The chain's CDR3 is CAWTGDSNQPQHF. The CDR3 DNA reads as TGTGCCTGGACAGGGGATAGCAATCAGCCCCAGCATTTT. The rearrangement uses TRBV30 and TRBJ1-5; maybe TRBD1 (6 bases). CDR1 is GTSNPN, CDR2 SVGIG, per germline (reference sequence). This CDR3 has 13 amino acids. The V end lost 4 bases, the J end lost 0 bases, and 7 bases lay between the germline ends.

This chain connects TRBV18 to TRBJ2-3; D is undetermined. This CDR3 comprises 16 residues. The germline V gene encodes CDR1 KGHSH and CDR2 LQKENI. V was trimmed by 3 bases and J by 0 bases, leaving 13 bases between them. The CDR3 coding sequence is TGTGCCAGCTCACCCACGGCAGACGGGAGCACAGATACGCAGTATTTT. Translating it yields CASSPTADGSTDTQYF.

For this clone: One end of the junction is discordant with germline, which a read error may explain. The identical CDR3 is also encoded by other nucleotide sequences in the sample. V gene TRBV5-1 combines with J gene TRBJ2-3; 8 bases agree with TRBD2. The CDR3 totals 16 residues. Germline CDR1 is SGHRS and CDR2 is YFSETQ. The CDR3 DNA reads TGCGCCAGTAGCTTCGATCCTAGCGGGCTCACAGATACGCAGTATTTT. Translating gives CASSFDPSGLTDTQYF.

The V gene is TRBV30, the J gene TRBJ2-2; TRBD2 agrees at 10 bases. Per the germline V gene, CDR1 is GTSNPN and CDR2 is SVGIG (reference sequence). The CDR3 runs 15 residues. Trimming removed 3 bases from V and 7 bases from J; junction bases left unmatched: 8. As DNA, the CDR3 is TGTGCCTGGAGCGGGCTAGCGGGAGCGGGCGGGGAGCTGTTTTTT. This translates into CAWSGLAGAGGELFF.

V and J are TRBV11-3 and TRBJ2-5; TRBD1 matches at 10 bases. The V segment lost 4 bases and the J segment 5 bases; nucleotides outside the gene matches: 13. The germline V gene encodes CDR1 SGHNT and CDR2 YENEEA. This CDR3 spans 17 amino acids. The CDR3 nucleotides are TGTGCCAGCAGCTCCCCGTGGGGACAGGGGTTCCGGGAGACCCAGTACTTC. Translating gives CASSSPWGQGFRETQYF.

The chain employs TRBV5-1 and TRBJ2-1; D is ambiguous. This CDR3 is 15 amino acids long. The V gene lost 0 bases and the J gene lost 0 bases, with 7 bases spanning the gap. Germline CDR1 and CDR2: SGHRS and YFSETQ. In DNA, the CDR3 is TGCGCCAGCAGCTTGGTTACAAACTCCTACAATGAGCAGTTCTTC. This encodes CASSLVTNSYNEQFF.

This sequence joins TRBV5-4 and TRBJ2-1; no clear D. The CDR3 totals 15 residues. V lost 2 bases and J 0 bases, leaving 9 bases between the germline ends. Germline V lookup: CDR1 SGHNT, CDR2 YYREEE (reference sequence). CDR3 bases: TGTGCCAGCAGCTTTGACTCCTTCTCCTACAATGAGCAGTTCTTC. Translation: CASSFDSFSYNEQFF.

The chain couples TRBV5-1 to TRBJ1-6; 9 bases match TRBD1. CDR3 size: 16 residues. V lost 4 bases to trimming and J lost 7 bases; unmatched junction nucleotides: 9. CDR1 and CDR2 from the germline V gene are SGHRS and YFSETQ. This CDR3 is CASSDMDRGWNSPLHF. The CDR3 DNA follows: TGCGCCAGCAGCGATATGGACAGGGGATGGAATTCACCCCTCCACTTT.

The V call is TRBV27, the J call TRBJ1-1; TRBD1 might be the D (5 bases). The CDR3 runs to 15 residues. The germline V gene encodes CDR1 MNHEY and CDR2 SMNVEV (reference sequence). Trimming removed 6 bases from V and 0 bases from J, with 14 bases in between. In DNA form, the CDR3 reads TGTGCCAGCAGCCCCCTTGGGGGGTTGAACACTGAAGCTTTCTTT. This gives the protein CASSPLGGLNTEAFF.

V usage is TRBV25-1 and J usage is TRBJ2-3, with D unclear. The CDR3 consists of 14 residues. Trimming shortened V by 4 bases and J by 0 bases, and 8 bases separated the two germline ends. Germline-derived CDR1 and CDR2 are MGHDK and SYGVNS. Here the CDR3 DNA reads TGTGCCAGCAGTGTGGGCAGAAGCACAGATACGCAGTATTTT. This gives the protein CASSVGRSTDTQYF.

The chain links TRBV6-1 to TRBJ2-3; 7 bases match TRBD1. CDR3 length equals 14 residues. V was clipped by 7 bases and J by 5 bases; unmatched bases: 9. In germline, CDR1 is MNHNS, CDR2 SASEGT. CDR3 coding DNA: TGTGCCAGCACGAAAAGGGGGCAAGGAGATACGCAGTATTTT. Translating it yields CASTKRGQGDTQYF.